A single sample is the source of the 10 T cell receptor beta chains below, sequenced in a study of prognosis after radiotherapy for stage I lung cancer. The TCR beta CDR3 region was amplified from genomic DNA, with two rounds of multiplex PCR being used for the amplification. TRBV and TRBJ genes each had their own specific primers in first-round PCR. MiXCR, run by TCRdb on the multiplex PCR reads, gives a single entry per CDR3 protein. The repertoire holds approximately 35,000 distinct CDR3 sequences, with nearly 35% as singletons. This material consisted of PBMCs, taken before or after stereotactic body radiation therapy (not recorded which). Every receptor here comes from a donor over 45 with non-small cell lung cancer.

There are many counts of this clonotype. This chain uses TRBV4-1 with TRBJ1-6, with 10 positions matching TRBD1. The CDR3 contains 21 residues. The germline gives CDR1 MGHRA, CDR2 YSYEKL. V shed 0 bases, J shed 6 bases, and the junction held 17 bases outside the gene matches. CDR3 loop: CASSQDRSGTGALGGNSPLHF. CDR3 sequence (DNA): TGCGCCAGCAGCCAAGATCGAAGCGGGACAGGGGCCCTAGGGGGTAATTCACCCCTCCACTTT.

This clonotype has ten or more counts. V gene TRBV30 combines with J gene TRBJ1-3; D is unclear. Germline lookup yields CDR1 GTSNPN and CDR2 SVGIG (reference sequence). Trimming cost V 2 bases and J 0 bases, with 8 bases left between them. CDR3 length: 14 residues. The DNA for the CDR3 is TGTGCCTGGAGTTGGTGGGGCTCTGGAAACACCATATATTTT. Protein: CAWSWWGSGNTIYF.

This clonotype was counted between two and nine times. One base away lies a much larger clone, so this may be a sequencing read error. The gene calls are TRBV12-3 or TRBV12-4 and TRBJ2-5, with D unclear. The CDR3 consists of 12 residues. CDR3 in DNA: TGTGCCAGCATTTTAGGTGGAGAGACCCAGTACTTC. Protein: CASILGGETQYF.

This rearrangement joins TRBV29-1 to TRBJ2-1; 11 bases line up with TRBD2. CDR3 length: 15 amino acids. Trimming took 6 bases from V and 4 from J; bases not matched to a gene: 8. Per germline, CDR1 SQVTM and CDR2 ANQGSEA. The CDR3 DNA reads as TGCAGCGTGCACGCCGGGACTAGCGGATACAATGAGCAGTTCTTC. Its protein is CSVHAGTSGYNEQFF.

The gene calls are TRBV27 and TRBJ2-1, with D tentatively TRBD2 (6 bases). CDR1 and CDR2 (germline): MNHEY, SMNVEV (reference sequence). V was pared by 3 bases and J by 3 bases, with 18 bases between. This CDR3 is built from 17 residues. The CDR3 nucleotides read TGTGCCAGCAGTTTCTCCGCGGGGAACCCGGTCTACAATGAGCAGTTCTTC. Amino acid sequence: CASSFSAGNPVYNEQFF.

This chain's CDR3 is CASSANLGNQPQHF. CDR3 DNA sequence: TGTGCCAGCAGCGCCAACTTGGGGAATCAGCCCCAGCATTTT. J is TRBJ1-5 and V is TRBV7-2; no clear D gene. With 5 bases removed from V and 4 bases from J, the gap between germline ends came to 12 bases. Germline-derived CDR1 and CDR2 are SGHTA and FQGNSA. This CDR3 has 14 residues. The full variable domain, with the rest looked up from reference TRBV7-2 and TRBJ1-5, is GAGVSQSPSNKVTEKGKDVELRCDPISGHTALYWYRQSLGQGLEFLIYFQGNSAPDKSGLPSDRFSAERTGGSVSTLTIQRTQQEDSAVYLCASSANLGNQPQHFGDGTRLSIL.

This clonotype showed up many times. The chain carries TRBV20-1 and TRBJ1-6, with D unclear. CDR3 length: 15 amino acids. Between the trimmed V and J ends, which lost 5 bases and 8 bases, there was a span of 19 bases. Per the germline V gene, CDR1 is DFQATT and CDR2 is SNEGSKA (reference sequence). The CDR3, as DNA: TGCAGTGCTCCAAGGCGGGTCGGAGGCGATTCACCCCTCCACTTT. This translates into CSAPRRVGGDSPLHF.

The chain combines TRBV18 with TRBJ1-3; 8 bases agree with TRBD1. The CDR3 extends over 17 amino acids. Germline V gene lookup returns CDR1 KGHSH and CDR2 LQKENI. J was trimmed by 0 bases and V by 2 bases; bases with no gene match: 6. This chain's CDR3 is CASSPTGGSSSGNTIYF. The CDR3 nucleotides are TGTGCCAGCTCACCAACAGGGGGAAGTTCCTCTGGAAACACCATATATTTT.

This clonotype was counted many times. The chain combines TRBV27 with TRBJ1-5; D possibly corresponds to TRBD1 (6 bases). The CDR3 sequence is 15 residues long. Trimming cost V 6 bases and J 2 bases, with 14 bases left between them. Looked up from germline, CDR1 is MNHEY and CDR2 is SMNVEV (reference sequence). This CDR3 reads CASRPGAQGNQPQHF. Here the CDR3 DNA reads TGTGCCAGCAGACCGGGGGCGCAGGGCAATCAGCCCCAGCATTTT.

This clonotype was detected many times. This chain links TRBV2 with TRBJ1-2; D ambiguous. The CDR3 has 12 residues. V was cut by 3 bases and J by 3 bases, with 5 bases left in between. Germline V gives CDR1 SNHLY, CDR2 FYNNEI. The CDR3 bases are TGTGCCAGCAGTGATTCTGACTATGGCTACACCTTC. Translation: CASSDSDYGYTF.